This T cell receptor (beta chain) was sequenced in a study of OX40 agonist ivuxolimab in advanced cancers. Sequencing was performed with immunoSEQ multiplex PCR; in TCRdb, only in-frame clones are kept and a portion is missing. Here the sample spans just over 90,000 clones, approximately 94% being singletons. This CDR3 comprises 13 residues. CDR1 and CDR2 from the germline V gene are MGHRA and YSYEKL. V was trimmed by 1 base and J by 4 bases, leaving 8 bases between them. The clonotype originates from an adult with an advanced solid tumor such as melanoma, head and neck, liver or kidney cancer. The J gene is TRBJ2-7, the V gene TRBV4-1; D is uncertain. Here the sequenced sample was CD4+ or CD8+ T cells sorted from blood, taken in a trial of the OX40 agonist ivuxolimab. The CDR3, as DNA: TGCGCCAGCAGCCAAGTGGGGAATTACGAGCAGTACTTC. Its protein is CASSQVGNYEQYF.